The sequence of this T cell receptor (beta chain) was determined in a study of blood T cell repertoires in COVID-19. Study information: Italy, Spain and the United States were the sources of the convalescent and acute COVID-19 samples. Nucleic acid was either cDNA or gDNA, and it came from T cells, B-cell-depleted T cells, or PBMCs.

The germline CDR1 and CDR2 sequences are MNHEY and SVGAGI. The CDR3 contains 14 residues. Trimming took 6 bases from V and 6 from J; bases not matched to a gene: 9. Per the original methods: Estimated nucleated cell counts came from reference gene primer amplification. Clones were read by immunoSEQ multiplex PCR, and TCRdb kept only the in-frame ones, dropping some. D and trimming come from the DNA, and the V and J calls and clone size come from that table. The profile shows 200,000 or so clones, roughly three quarters of them singletons. This clone has a single count. This receptor was identified in a man aged 60 to 69 with active or convalescent COVID-19. The sequenced sample was peripheral blood. V gene TRBV6-5 combines with J gene TRBJ1-2, with 8 bases identical to TRBD1. The CDR3 loop is CASRPDRGVDGYTF. CDR3 in DNA: TGTGCCAGCAGACCCGACAGGGGAGTTGATGGCTACACCTTC.